Below, 8 T cell receptor beta chains from the same sample are listed, as sequenced in a study of OX40 agonist ivuxolimab in advanced cancers. TCRdb's copy holds only in-frame clones and misses some; the assay was immunoSEQ multiplex PCR. The sample yields just under 65,000 clones, under 95% seen once. The sequences come from CD4+ or CD8+ T cells sorted from blood, collected in a trial of the OX40 agonist ivuxolimab. The receptors stem from an adult with an advanced solid tumor such as melanoma, head and neck, liver or kidney cancer.

The V call is TRBV19, the J call TRBJ2-7, with D possibly being TRBD1 (5 bases). V lost 2 bases and J lost 3, with 11 bases in between. From germline, CDR1 is LNHDA and CDR2 SQIVND (reference sequence). The length of the CDR3 is 14 residues. In DNA, the CDR3 is TGTGCCAGTAGTATACGACAGTTTGGCTACGAGCAGTACTTC. Encoded protein: CASSIRQFGYEQYF.

This chain connects TRBV19 to TRBJ1-1; weak D call: TRBD1 (5 bases). The germline CDR1 and CDR2 sequences are LNHDA and SQIVND (reference sequence). Trimming took off 1 base at V and 1 base at J, with 16 bases between the two ends. The CDR3 has 17 residues. CDR3 nucleotide sequence: TGTGCCAGTAGTATAGGTCAGGTCCTAAGGGGGAACACTGAAGCTTTCTTT. Translated: CASSIGQVLRGNTEAFF.

This rearrangement joins TRBV5-1 to TRBJ1-1, with 12 bases fitting TRBD1. With 4 bases clipped from V and 6 bases from J, the junction kept 10 bases outside the gene matches. Germline V lookup: CDR1 SGHRS, CDR2 YFSETQ. This CDR3 is built from 16 residues. CDR3 sequence: CASSQAGTGGFAEAFF. The CDR3 nucleotides are TGCGCCAGCAGCCAAGCAGGGACAGGGGGCTTCGCTGAAGCTTTCTTT.

The V and J genes are TRBV5-6 and TRBJ1-3; weak D call: TRBD1 (6 bases). The CDR3 consists of 14 residues. Trimming took off 4 bases at V and 8 bases at J, with 16 bases between the two ends. Germline V gene data show CDR1 as SGHDT and CDR2 as YYEEEE. The CDR3 DNA is TGTGCCAGCAGCCGGGACATTGATTCCTACACCATATATTTT. Protein product: CASSRDIDSYTIYF.

This clone was detected only once. The CDR3 loop is CASSLFALSSTDTQYF. CDR3 nucleotide sequence: TGTGCCAGCAGCCTCTTCGCTTTAAGCAGCACAGATACGCAGTATTTT. V usage is TRBV7-9 and J usage is TRBJ2-3, with D uncertain. V lost 5 bases to trimming and J lost 0 bases, with 15 bases between them. This CDR3 region has 16 residues. Germline CDR1 is SEHNR and CDR2 is FQNEAQ (reference sequence).

J is TRBJ2-5 and V is TRBV2, with 7 nucleotides matching TRBD1. Germline V gene sequence: CDR1 SNHLY, CDR2 FYNNEI. V was clipped by 4 bases and J by 5 bases; unmatched bases: 7. The CDR3 sequence is 14 residues long. The CDR3 nucleotides read TGTGCCAGCAGTGCCCTGACAGGGAAGGAGACCCAGTACTTC. Amino acids: CASSALTGKETQYF.

The J gene is TRBJ1-4, the V gene TRBV14; possible D gene TRBD1, 5 bases. The CDR3 covers 12 residues. Per the germline V gene, CDR1 is SGHDN and CDR2 is FVKESK. Trimming stripped 1 base from V and 8 bases from J, with 5 bases between. CDR3 nucleotides: TGTGCCAGCAGCCAAGGGGGGGAAAAACTGTTTTTT. The encoded protein is CASSQGGEKLFF.

The chain links TRBV7-9 to TRBJ1-2; D may be TRBD1 (5 bases). The CDR3 spans 11 residues. The V gene lost 3 bases and the J gene lost 13 bases, with 12 bases spanning the gap. CDR1 and CDR2 from the germline V gene are SEHNR and FQNEAQ (reference sequence). The CDR3 spells CASSFLTEATF. For the CDR3, the DNA is TGTGCCAGCAGCTTCTTGACAGAGGCCACCTTC.